A selection of T cell receptor beta chains follows, all from one sample in a study of T cell responses to AZD1222 COVID-19 vaccine. The repertoire was sequenced with immunoSEQ multiplex PCR; TCRdb's copy has only in-frame clones and lacks some. This sample has 50,000 to 65,000 clones, with less than 90% found just once. The sample here was peripheral blood, taken 28 days after the second AZD1222 dose. The receptors shown here come from an adult who received the AZD1222 COVID-19 vaccine. CDR3s leave out the opening cysteine and the closing phenylalanine or tryptophan.

J gene | V gene | CDR3 protein
TRBJ2-1 | TRBV6-1 | ASSEQSLGGSEQF
TRBJ2-4 | TRBV29-1 | SVEGVAKNIQY
TRBJ2-1 | TRBV27 | AIEPRGGSSYNEQF
TRBJ1-4 | TRBV9 | ASSGTRGAGGEKLF
TRBJ2-7 | TRBV5-5 | ASSLGFSGVGEQY
TRBJ2-3 | TRBV27 | ASSFVETSGAAAQY
TRBJ1-2 | TRBV24-1 | ATSGTGEYGYT
TRBJ2-7 | TRBV27 | ASSSPLAGFYEQY
TRBJ2-3 | TRBV24-1 | ATSDFRGLGQGADTQY
TRBJ1-5 | TRBV6-2/TRBV6-3 | ASSYLGEGNQPQH
TRBJ1-5 | TRBV28 | ASSQMSKGWGISNQPQH
TRBJ2-7 | TRBV5-4 | ASSLGGDGTESSYEQY
TRBJ1-2 | TRBV28 | ASRVTGGRNYGYT
TRBJ1-5 | TRBV28 | ASSFYSQPQH
TRBJ2-7 | TRBV28 | ASGTGQGVYEQY
TRBJ2-1 | TRBV7-9 | ASSQETGGTYNEQF
TRBJ2-2 | TRBV5-1 | ASSLLAEAGELF
TRBJ2-2 | TRBV5-1 | ASTWGFTGELF
TRBJ2-7 | TRBV6-2/TRBV6-3 | ASSYRGSSYEQY
TRBJ1-1 | TRBV29-1 | SVGMHSGTEAF
TRBJ2-7 | TRBV5-1 | ASSLALAGGSGEQY
TRBJ2-7 | TRBV18 | ASSLGLSYEQY
TRBJ2-7 | TRBV29-1 | SVSRQGYEQY
TRBJ1-4 | TRBV27 | ASSPSGGPGEKLF
TRBJ2-3 | TRBV5-4 | ASSLEDSDTQY
TRBJ2-2 | TRBV27 | ASSLQHPKYTGELF
TRBJ1-6 | TRBV6-6 | ASSYLPLVSPLH
TRBJ2-1 | TRBV14 | ASSLRLAGGTEQF
TRBJ2-1 | TRBV7-2 | ASSYSMTGSYNEQF
TRBJ2-5 | TRBV10-3 | AISVDQYQETQY
TRBJ2-7 | TRBV7-6 | ASSPEPGQGYEQY
TRBJ1-5 | TRBV7-2 | ASSLTGNQPQH
TRBJ1-5 | TRBV7-3 | ASTDISPQH
TRBJ2-1 | TRBV4-1 | ASSLGTISYNEQF
TRBJ2-3 | TRBV28 | ASSLGIIGRGTDTQY
TRBJ1-5 | TRBV6-4 | ASRKGGYCNQPQH
TRBJ2-7 | TRBV28 | ASSFWTQGKGSYEQY
TRBJ2-6 | TRBV5-5 | ASSLAWRSSGANVLT
TRBJ1-1 | TRBV28 | AIWGTPNTEAF
TRBJ1-2 | TRBV7-2 | ASSPRGDTGYT
TRBJ1-6 | TRBV12-3/TRBV12-4 | ASSWTGSPLH
TRBJ1-1 | TRBV27 | ASSLYTGKDTEAF
TRBJ1-1 | TRBV28 | ASSFPTASTEAF
TRBJ2-3 | TRBV28 | ASSSLAGGADTQY
TRBJ2-1 | TRBV7-7 | ASSSGEGTYNEQF
TRBJ1-3 | TRBV30 | AWSVNQGSGNTIY